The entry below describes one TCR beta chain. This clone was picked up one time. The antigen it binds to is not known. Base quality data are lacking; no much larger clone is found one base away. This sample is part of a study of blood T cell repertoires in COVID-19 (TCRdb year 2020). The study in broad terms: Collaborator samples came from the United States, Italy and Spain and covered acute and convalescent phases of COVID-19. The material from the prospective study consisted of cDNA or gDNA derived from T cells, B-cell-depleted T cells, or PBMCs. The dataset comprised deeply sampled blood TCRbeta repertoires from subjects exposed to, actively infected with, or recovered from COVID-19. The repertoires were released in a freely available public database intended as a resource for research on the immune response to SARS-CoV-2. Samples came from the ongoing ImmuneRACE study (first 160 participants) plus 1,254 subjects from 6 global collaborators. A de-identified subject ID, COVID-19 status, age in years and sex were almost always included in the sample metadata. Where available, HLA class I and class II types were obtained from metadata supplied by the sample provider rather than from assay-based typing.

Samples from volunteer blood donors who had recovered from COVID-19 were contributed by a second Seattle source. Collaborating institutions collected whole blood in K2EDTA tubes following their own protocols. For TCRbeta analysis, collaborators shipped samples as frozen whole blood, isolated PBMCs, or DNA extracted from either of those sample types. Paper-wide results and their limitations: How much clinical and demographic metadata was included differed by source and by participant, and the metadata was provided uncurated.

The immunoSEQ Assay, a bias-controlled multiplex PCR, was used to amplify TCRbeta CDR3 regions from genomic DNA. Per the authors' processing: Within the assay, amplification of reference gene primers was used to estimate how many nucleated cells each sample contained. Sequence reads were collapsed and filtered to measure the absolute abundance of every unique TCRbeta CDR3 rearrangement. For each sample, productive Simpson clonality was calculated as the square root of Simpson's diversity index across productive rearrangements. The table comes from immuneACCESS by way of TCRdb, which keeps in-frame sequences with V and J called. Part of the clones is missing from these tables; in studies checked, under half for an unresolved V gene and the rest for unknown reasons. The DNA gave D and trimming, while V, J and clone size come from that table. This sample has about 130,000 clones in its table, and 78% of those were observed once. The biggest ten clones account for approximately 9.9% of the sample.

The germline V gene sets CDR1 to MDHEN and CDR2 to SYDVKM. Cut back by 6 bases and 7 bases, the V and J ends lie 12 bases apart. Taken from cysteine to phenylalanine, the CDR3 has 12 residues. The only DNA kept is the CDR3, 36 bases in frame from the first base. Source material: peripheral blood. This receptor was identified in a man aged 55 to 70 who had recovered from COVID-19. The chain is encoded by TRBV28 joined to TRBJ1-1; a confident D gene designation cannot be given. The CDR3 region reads CASSLNTVEAFF. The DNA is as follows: TGTGCCAGCAGCCTTAATACGGTTGAAGCTTTCTTT.